Sequencing of this T cell receptor beta chain was carried out in a study of blood T cell repertoires in COVID-19 (TCRdb year 2020). Turning to the overall study: Samples from collaborators originated in the United States, Italy and Spain and spanned both the acute and convalescent phases of COVID-19. The prospective study material was composed of cDNA or gDNA derived from T cells, B-cell-depleted T cells, or PBMCs. Subjects who had been exposed to COVID-19, were actively infected with it, or had recovered from it provided the deeply sampled blood TCRbeta repertoires that made up the dataset. The repertoires were released in a freely available public database intended as a resource for research on the immune response to SARS-CoV-2. Samples were obtained from the ongoing ImmuneRACE study (first 160 participants) and from about 1,300 subjects provided by 6 global collaborators. Sample metadata almost always included a de-identified subject ID, COVID-19 status, age in years and sex. HLA class I and class II types, where available, came from metadata supplied by the sample provider rather than from assay-based typing. Results and caveats for the whole study, not just this receptor: Clinical and demographic metadata were provided uncurated, with the amount varying by source and participant.

Comment on this clone: Its binding antigen is unknown. Qualities for individual bases were not recorded, and no much larger clone is one base off.

TCRbeta CDR3 regions were amplified from genomic DNA using the immunoSEQ Assay, a bias-controlled multiplex PCR. In the source study's methods: Within the assay, amplification of reference gene primers was used to estimate how many nucleated cells each sample contained. To quantify the absolute abundance of each unique TCRbeta CDR3 rearrangement, sequence reads were collapsed and filtered. Productive Simpson clonality was computed per sample as the square root of Simpson's diversity index over productive rearrangements. The clones in this table, taken by TCRdb from immuneACCESS, are in-frame only. Not every clone is retained; where verified, under half of the shortfall comes from an unresolved V gene, and the cause of the rest is unknown. V and J calls and clone size follow that table, whereas D and trimming were derived from the DNA. The sample has a few hundred thousand clones on record, about 86% of them singletons. The ten largest clones add up to 6.2% of the sample.

Another Seattle source contributed samples from volunteer blood donors who had recovered from COVID-19. Whole blood was collected in K2EDTA tubes by collaborating institutions according to the institutions' own protocols. Collaborator samples were shipped for TCRbeta analysis as frozen whole blood, isolated PBMCs, or DNA extracted from either sample type. Based on the germline V gene, the CDR1 and CDR2 sequences are SGHRS and YFSETQ. A distance of 14 bases separates the germline ends of V and J, which lose 2 bases and 5 bases respectively. Including cysteine and phenylalanine, the CDR3 has 15 amino acids. The retained sequence is limited to the CDR3, 45 bases, with the frame set at the first base.

The sample consisted of peripheral blood. The receptor chain draws on TRBV5-1 and TRBJ2-1; there is no confident call for the D gene. The sequence was obtained from a man in his fifties or sixties who had recovered from COVID-19. The CDR3 corresponds to CASSFQTNYNNEQFF. The nucleotides read TGCGCCAGCAGCTTCCAGACCAACTATAACAATGAGCAGTTCTTC.